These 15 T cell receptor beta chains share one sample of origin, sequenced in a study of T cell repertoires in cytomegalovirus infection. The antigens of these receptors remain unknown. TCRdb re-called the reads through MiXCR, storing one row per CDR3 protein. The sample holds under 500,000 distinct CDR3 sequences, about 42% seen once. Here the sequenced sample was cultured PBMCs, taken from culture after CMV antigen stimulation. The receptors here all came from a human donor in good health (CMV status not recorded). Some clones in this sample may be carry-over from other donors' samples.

The CDR3 region is CASTPGGQPYGYTF. CDR3 bases: TGTGCCAGCACCCCAGGGGGACAGCCCTATGGCTACACCTTC. The V gene is TRBV7-2, the J gene TRBJ1-2; the match to TRBD1 covers 7 bases. CDR1 and CDR2 (germline): SGHTA, FQGNSA. J lost 4 bases, V lost 7 bases, and 9 bases had no gene match. This CDR3 is built from 14 residues.

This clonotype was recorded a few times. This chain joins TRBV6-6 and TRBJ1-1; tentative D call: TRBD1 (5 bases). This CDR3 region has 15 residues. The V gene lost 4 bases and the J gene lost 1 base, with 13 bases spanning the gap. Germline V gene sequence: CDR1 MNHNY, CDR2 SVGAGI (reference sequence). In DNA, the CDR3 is TGTGCCAGCAGTTCCCCCGGGGGGGGGAACACTGAAGCTTTCTTT. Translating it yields CASSSPGGGNTEAFF.

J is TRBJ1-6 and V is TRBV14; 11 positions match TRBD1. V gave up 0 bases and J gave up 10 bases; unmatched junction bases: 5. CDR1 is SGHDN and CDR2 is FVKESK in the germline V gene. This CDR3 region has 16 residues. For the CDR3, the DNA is TGTGCCAGCAGCCAAGACTCGGGACAGGGGGGCTCACCCCTCCACTTT. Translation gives CASSQDSGQGGSPLHF.

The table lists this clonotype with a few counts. The CDR3 nucleotides read TGTGCCAGCAGCAATGGTCCGAGAGATACGCAGTATTTT. Its protein product is CASSNGPRDTQYF. V is TRBV7-2 and J is TRBJ2-3; D uncertain. Per the germline V gene, CDR1 is SGHTA and CDR2 is FQGNSA. Trimming took 5 bases from V and 5 from J, leaving 11 bases between them. CDR3 length: 13 amino acids.

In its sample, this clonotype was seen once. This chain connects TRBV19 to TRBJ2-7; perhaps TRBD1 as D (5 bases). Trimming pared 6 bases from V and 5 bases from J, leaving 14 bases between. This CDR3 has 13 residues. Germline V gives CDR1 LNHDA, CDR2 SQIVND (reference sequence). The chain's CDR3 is CASSLREGDEQYF. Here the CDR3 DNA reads TGTGCCAGTAGCCTCAGGGAAGGTGACGAGCAGTACTTC.

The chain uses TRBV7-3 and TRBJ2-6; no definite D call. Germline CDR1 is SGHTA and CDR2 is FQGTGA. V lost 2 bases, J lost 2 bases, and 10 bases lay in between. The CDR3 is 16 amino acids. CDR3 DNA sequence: TGTGCCAGCAGCTTAGAAGCCGGCGCTGGGGCCAACGTCCTGACTTTC. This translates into CASSLEAGAGANVLTF.

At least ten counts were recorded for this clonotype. The CDR3 protein is CASSLFGPLHF. The CDR3, as DNA: TGTGCCAGCAGCCTATTTGGGCCCCTCCACTTT. The rearrangement links TRBV7-2 to TRBJ1-6; D is ambiguous. The CDR3 consists of 11 residues. Trimming shortened V by 5 bases and J by 13 bases, and 9 bases separated the two germline ends. Germline values: CDR1 SGHTA, CDR2 FQGNSA.

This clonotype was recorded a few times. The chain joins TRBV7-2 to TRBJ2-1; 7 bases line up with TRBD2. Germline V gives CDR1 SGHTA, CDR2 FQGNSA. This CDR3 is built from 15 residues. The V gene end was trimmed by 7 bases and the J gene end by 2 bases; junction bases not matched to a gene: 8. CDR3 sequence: CASIVSRGAYNEQFF. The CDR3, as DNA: TGTGCCAGCATTGTTTCCCGGGGGGCCTACAATGAGCAGTTCTTC.

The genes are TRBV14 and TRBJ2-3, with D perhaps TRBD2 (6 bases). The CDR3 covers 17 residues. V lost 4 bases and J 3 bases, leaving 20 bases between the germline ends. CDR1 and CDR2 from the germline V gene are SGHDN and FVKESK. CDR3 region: CASSLLEGGVGTDTQYF. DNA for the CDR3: TGTGCCAGCAGCCTCCTAGAAGGAGGGGTTGGGACAGATACGCAGTATTTT.

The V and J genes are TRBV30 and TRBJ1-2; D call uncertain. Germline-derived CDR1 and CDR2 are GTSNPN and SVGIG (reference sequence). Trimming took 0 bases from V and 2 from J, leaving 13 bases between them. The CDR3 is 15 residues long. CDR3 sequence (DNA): TGTGCCTGGAGTGTCGTGGGGATCCTCAACTATGGCTACACCTTC. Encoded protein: CAWSVVGILNYGYTF. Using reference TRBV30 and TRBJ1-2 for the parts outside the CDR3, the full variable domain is SQTIHQWPATLVQPVGSPLSLECTVEGTSNPNLYWYRQAAGRGLQLLFYSVGIGQISSEVPQNLSASRPQDRQFILSSKKLLLSDSGFYLCAWSVVGILNYGYTFGSGTRLTVV.

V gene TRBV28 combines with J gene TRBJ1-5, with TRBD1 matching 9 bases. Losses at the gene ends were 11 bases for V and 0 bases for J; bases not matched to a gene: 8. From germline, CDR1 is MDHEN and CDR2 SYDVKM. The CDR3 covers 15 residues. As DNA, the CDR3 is TGTGCCGAGCCGGGACAGGGTCTTAGCAATCAGCCCCAGCATTTT. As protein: CAEPGQGLSNQPQHF.

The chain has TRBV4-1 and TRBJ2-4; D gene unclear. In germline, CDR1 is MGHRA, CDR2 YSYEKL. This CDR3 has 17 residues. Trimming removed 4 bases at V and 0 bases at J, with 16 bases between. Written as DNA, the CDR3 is TGCGCCAGCAGCCGCTTCGGACCACACTTAGCCAAAAACATTCAGTACTTC. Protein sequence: CASSRFGPHLAKNIQYF.

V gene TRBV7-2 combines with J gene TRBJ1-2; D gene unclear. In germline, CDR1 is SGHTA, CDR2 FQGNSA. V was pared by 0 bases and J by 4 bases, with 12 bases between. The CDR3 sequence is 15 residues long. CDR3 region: CASSLAVSNSYGYTF. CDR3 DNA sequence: TGTGCCAGCAGCTTAGCGGTCAGTAACTCCTATGGCTACACCTTC. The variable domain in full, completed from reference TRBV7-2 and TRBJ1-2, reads GAGVSQSPSNKVTEKGKDVELRCDPISGHTALYWYRQSLGQGLEFLIYFQGNSAPDKSGLPSDRFSAERTGGSVSTLTIQRTQQEDSAVYLCASSLAVSNSYGYTFGSGTRLTVV.

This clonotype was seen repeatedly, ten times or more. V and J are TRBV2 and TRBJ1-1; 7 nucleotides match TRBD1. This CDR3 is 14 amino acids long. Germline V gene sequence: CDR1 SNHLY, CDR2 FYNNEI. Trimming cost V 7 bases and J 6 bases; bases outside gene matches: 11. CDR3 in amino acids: CASIDSGGYAEAFF. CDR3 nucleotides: TGTGCCAGCATCGACTCAGGGGGATACGCTGAAGCTTTCTTT.

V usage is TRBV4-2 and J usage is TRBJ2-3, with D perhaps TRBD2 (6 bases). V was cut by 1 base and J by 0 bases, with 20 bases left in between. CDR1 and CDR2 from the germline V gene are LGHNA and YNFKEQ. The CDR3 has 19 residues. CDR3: CASSQVRFLASASTDTQYF. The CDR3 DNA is TGTGCCAGCAGCCAAGTGCGTTTTTTGGCTAGCGCGAGCACAGATACGCAGTATTTT.